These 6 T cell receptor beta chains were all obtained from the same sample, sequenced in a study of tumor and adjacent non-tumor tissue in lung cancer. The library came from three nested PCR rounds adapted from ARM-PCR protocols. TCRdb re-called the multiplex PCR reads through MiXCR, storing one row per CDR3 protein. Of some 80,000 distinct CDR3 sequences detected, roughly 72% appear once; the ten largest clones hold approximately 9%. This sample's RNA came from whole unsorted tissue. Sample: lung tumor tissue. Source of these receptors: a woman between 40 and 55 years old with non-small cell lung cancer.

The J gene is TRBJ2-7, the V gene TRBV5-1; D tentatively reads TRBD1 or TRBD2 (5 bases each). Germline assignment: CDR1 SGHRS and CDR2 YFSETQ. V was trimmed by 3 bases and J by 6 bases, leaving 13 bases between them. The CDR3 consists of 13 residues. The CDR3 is CASSSGTQGEQYF. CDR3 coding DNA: TGCGCCAGCAGCTCCGGGACGCAGGGCGAGCAGTACTTC.

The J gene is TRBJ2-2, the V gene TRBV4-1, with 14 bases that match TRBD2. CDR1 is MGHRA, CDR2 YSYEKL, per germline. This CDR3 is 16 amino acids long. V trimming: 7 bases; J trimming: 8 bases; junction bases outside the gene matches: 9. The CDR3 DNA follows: TGCGCCAGCAACCAGGGACTAGCGGGAGCGGTAGGGGAGCTGTTTTTT. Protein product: CASNQGLAGAVGELFF.

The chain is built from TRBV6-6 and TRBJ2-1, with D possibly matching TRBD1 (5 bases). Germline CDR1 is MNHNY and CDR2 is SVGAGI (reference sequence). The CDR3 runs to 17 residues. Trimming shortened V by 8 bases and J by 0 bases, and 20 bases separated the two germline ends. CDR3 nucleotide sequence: TGTGCCAGCCAAAAGGGGTGTCTAACGGGCTCCTACAATGAGCAGTTCTTC. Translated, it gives CASQKGCLTGSYNEQFF.

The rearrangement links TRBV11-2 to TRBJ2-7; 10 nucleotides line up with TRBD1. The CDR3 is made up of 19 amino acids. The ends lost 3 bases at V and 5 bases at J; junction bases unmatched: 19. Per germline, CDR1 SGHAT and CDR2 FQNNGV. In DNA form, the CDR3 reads TGTGCCAGCAGCTTCTATCAGGGAATTGGGGACAGGGGATTCCACGAGCAGTACTTC. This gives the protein CASSFYQGIGDRGFHEQYF.

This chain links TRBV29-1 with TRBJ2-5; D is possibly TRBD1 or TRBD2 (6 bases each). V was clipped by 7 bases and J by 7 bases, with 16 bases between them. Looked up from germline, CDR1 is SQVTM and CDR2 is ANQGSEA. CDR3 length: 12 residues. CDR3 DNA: TGCAGCGAGGAGGGGGTAGGCACGACCCAGTACTTC. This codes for CSEEGVGTTQYF.

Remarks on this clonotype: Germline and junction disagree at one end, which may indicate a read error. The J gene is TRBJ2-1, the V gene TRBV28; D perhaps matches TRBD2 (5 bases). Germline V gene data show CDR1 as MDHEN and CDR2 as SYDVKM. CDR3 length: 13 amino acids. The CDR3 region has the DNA TGTGTCAGCAGTTTATTCCCAACGGGCCCCGGGATCTTC. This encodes CVSSLFPTGPGIF.